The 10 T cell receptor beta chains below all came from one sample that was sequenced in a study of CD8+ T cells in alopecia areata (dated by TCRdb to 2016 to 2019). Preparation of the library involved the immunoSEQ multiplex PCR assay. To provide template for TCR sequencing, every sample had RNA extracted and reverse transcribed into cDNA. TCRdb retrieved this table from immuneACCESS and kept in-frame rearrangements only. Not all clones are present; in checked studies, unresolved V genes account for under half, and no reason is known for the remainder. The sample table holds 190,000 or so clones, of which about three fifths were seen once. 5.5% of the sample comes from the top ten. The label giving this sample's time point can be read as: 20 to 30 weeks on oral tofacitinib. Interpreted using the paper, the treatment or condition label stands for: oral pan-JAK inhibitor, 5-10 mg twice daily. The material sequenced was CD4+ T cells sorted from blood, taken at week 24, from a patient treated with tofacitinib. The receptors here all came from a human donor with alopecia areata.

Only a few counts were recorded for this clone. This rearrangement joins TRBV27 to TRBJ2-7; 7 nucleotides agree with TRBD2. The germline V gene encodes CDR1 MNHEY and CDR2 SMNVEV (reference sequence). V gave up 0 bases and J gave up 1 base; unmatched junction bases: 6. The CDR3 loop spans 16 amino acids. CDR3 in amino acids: CASSLSTSVLSYEQYF. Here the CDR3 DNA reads TGTGCCAGCAGTTTATCTACTAGCGTACTTTCCTACGAGCAGTACTTC.

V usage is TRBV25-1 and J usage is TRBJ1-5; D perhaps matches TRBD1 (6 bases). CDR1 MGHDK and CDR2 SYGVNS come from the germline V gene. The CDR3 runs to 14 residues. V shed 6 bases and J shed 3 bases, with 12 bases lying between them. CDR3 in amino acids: CASSETGPNQPQHF. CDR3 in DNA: TGTGCCAGCAGCGAGACAGGACCCAATCAGCCCCAGCATTTT.

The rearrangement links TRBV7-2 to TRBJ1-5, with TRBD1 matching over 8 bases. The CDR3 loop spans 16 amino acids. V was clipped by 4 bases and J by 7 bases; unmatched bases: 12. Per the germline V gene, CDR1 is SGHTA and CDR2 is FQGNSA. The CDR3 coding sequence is TGTGCCAGCAGCTCAACCGGACAGGGCTGGAGACAGCCCCAGCATTTT. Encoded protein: CASSSTGQGWRQPQHF.

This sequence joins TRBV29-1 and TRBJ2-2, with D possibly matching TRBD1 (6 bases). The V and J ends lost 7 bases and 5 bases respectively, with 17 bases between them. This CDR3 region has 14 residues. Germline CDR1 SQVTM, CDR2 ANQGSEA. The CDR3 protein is CSAVQGWTTGELFF. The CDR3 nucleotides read TGCAGCGCGGTCCAGGGGTGGACAACCGGGGAGCTGTTTTTT.

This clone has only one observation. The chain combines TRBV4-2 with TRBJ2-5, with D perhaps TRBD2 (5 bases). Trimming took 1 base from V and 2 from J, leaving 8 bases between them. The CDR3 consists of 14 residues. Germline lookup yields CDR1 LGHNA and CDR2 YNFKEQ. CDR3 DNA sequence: TGTGCCAGCAGCCAAGCTAAGCGGCAAGAGACCCAGTACTTC. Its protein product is CASSQAKRQETQYF.

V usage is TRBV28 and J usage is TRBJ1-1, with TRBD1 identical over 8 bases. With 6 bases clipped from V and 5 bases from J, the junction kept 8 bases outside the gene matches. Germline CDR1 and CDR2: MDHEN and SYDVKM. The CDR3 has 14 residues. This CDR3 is CASSFTGGGTEAFF. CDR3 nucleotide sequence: TGTGCCAGCAGCTTCACAGGGGGGGGAACTGAAGCTTTCTTT. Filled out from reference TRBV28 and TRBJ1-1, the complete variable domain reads DVKVTQSSRYLVKRTGEKVFLECVQDMDHENMFWYRQDPGLGLRLIYFSYDVKMKEKGDIPEGYSVSREKKERFSLILESASTNQTSMYLCASSFTGGGTEAFFGQGTRLTVV.

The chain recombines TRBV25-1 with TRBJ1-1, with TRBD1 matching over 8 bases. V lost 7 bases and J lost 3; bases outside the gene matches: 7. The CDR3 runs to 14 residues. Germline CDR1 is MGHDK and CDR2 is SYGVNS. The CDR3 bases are TGTGCCAGCAACGAGGACAGGGATTACACTGAAGCTTTCTTT. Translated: CASNEDRDYTEAFF.

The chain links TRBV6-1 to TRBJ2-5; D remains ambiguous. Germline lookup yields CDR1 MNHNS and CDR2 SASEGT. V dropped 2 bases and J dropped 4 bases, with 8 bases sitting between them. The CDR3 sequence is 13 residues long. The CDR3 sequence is CASSETHRETQYF. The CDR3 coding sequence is TGTGCCAGCAGTGAAACGCATAGAGAGACCCAGTACTTC.

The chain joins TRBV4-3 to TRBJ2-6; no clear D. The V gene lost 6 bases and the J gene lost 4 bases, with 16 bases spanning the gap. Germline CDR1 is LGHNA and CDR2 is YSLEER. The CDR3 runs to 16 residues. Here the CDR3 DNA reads TGCGCCAGCAGTCAGCTCCGTGCGTCGGGGGCCAACGTCCTGACTTTC. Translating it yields CASSQLRASGANVLTF.

The CDR3 bases are TGTGCCAGCAGCTTAGCGGCGGGGGGCGGCGAGCAGTACTTC. This gives the protein CASSLAAGGGEQYF. J is TRBJ2-7 and V is TRBV7-9; 8 positions match TRBD2. The CDR3 totals 14 residues. Germline-derived CDR1 and CDR2 are SEHNR and FQNEAQ (reference sequence). The V segment lost 0 bases and the J segment 6 bases; nucleotides outside the gene matches: 4.